This record looks at one T cell receptor beta chain sequence and its context. Since a much larger clone is just one base distant, this may be a read error. This sample was taken from a study of blood T cell repertoires in COVID-19. The overall study: Nucleic acid was either cDNA or gDNA, and it came from T cells, B-cell-depleted T cells, or PBMCs.

The germline V and J ends were trimmed by 5 bases and 2 bases, with 11 bases remaining between them. The germline V gene encodes CDR1 MDHEN and CDR2 SYDVKM. CDR3 length: 14 amino acids. In the original processing: It was from reference gene primer amplification that nucleated cell counts were estimated. Measured with immunoSEQ multiplex PCR; TCRdb has only the in-frame clones, and not every one. The DNA was the basis for D and trimming; V, J and clone size are from that table. This sample yields 180,000 or so clones, of which roughly 79% are seen a single time; 9.5% to 11% belongs to the top ten. Seattle researchers signed up patients amid active infection and tracked them longitudinally.

The sample comprised peripheral blood. This chain connects TRBV28 to TRBJ2-3; D gene uncertain. The sequence came from a woman in her thirties or forties with COVID-19, enrolled during active disease. DNA of the CDR3: TGTGCCAGCAGTCCACTAACGGCCACAGATACGCAGTATTTT. Protein: CASSPLTATDTQYF. Combining the CDR3 with reference TRBV28 and TRBJ2-3 gives the whole variable domain DVKVTQSSRYLVKRTGEKVFLECVQDMDHENMFWYRQDPGLGLRLIYFSYDVKMKEKGDIPEGYSVSREKKERFSLILESASTNQTSMYLCASSPLTATDTQYFGPGTRLTVL.